These 16 T cell receptor beta chains originate from one sample sequenced in a study of CD8 T cells in ankylosing spondylitis. Study-wide results and caveats: A TCR beta motif of 7 to 9 highly homologous variants seemed to mark ankylosing spondylitis blood.

TCRdb re-called the 5' RACE reads with MiXCR, one entry per CDR3 protein. Here the sample spans fewer than 550,000 distinct CDR3 sequences, approximately 5% being singletons. These receptors have no identified antigens. Sequenced material: blood, either unsorted or a sorted T cell fraction (not recorded which). Source of these receptors: a male donor with ankylosing spondylitis.

A note on this clonotype: At one of its ends the junction is not consistent with the germline gene, which may arise from a read error. The CDR3 nucleotides are TGTGCTAGCAGCTTAGCCCTGCCCCCTAACACCGGGGAGCTGTTTTTT. It yields the protein CASSLALPPNTGELFF. The chain uses TRBV7-7 and TRBJ2-2; no clear D. The CDR3 covers 16 residues. Germline V gives CDR1 SSHAT, CDR2 FNYEAQ (reference sequence).

This clonotype appeared many times. The V and J genes are TRBV6-2 or TRBV6-3 and TRBJ2-7; 13 bases are shared with TRBD2. This CDR3 is 16 amino acids long. From germline, CDR1 is MNHEY and CDR2 SVGEGT. The trim removed 5 bases at V and 2 bases at J, leaving 6 bases unmatched. CDR3 bases: TGTGCCAGCAGTCCTCGACTAGCGGGAGGTACCTACGAGCAGTACTTC. This codes for CASSPRLAGGTYEQYF.

The table lists this clonotype with many counts. This chain joins TRBV29-1 and TRBJ2-2; no reliable D call. Deletions cut 7 bases from V and 6 bases from J, with 12 bases between. The CDR3 sequence is 12 residues long. CDR1 SQVTM and CDR2 ANQGSEA come from the germline V gene. CDR3 sequence (DNA): TGCAGCGCGATTCTTGGGGCCGGGGAGCTGTTTTTT. Its translation is CSAILGAGELFF.

This clonotype has a handful of counts. The chain has TRBV4-1 and TRBJ2-1; 15 bases are a match to TRBD2. The germline CDR1 and CDR2 sequences are MGHRA and YSYEKL. The CDR3 contains 20 residues. Germline trimming cut 4 bases from V and 2 bases from J; bases unmatched to any gene: 12. The CDR3 reads CASSLPPGLAGGYTYNEQFF. Here the CDR3 DNA reads TGCGCCAGCAGCCTGCCACCGGGACTAGCGGGAGGTTATACCTACAATGAGCAGTTCTTC.

This clonotype has more than one count but fewer than ten. CDR3 coding DNA: TGTGCCAGCAGTTACGATCGGTGGGGGACAGGGATTTACGAGCAGTACTTC. Translation gives CASSYDRWGTGIYEQYF. This chain uses TRBV6-5 with TRBJ2-7; TRBD1 matches at 9 bases. V was pared by 2 bases and J by 4 bases, with 12 bases of the junction left unmatched. The germline V gene has CDR1 MNHEY and CDR2 SVGAGI. CDR3 length equals 17 residues.

The chain links TRBV11-1 to TRBJ2-1, with TRBD2 matching over 10 bases. Germline assignment: CDR1 SGHAT and CDR2 FQDESV (reference sequence). J was trimmed by 3 bases and V by 2 bases; bases with no gene match: 1. This CDR3 has 15 residues. The CDR3 DNA follows: TGTGCCAGCAGCTTACAGCGGGGGGGCTACAATGAGCAGTTCTTC. It is translated as CASSLQRGGYNEQFF.

The chain is built from TRBV28 and TRBJ1-4; 9 nucleotides agree with TRBD1. The trim removed 5 bases at V and 5 bases at J, leaving 6 bases unmatched. Germline assignment: CDR1 MDHEN and CDR2 SYDVKM. This CDR3 contains 15 residues. CDR3 coding DNA: TGTGCCAGCAGTCAAAACAGGGGGCGGAATGAAAAACTGTTTTTT. Amino acids: CASSQNRGRNEKLFF.

This CDR3 is CASSLALASSYNEQFF. CDR3 nucleotide sequence: TGTGCCAGCAGCTTAGCGCTAGCCAGCTCCTACAATGAGCAGTTCTTC. V is TRBV7-8 and J is TRBJ2-1, with D possibly TRBD2 on 5 matching bases. V lost 0 bases to trimming and J lost 0 bases, with 9 bases between them. Looked up from germline, CDR1 is SGHVS and CDR2 is FQNEAQ. CDR3 size: 16 residues.

This clonotype showed up many times. The V gene is TRBV28, the J gene TRBJ2-5; 8 positions match TRBD1. V trimming: 8 bases; J trimming: 5 bases; junction bases outside the gene matches: 7. Germline V CDR1 and CDR2: MDHEN, SYDVKM. The CDR3 is made up of 13 amino acids. The CDR3 loop is CASVQGAPETQYF. CDR3 sequence (DNA): TGTGCCAGCGTCCAGGGGGCGCCGGAGACCCAGTACTTC.

This clonotype was counted at least ten times. This chain joins TRBV7-9 and TRBJ2-1; D remains unclear. Germline V lookup: CDR1 SEHNR, CDR2 FQNEAQ (reference sequence). The CDR3 has 12 amino acids. V lost 3 bases, J lost 8 bases, and 8 bases lay in between. The CDR3 nucleotides are TGTGCCAGCAGCTTCCCGCGATATGAGCAGTTCTTC. This translates into CASSFPRYEQFF.

This clonotype has ten or more counts. The V and J genes are TRBV7-2 and TRBJ2-4, with 11 bases aligning to TRBD2. V lost 5 bases, J lost 9 bases, and 6 bases stayed unmatched. The length of the CDR3 is 14 residues. The V gene's germline CDR1 is SGHTA and CDR2 FQGNSA. The DNA for the CDR3 is TGTGCCAGCAGCCCGGGACTAGCGGTTGGCATTCAGTACTTC. Amino acid sequence: CASSPGLAVGIQYF.

The sample holds many counts of this clonotype. The genes are TRBV7-8 and TRBJ1-1; weak D call: TRBD1 (6 bases). CDR3 length equals 16 residues. V was shortened by 4 bases and J by 1 base, with 16 bases between the two germline ends. The germline V gene encodes CDR1 SGHVS and CDR2 FQNEAQ. The CDR3 reads CASSSEGWTANTEAFF. The CDR3 bases are TGTGCCAGCAGCTCCGAAGGTTGGACAGCGAACACTGAAGCTTTCTTT.

This clonotype has at least ten counts. The chain has TRBV5-5 and TRBJ2-2; possibly TRBD2 for D (5 bases). The germline V and J ends were trimmed by 7 bases and 7 bases, with 14 bases remaining between them. The CDR3 consists of 13 residues. Germline V gene lookup returns CDR1 SGHKS and CDR2 YYEKEE (reference sequence). This CDR3 is CASVEVLSGELFF. The CDR3 DNA follows: TGTGCCAGCGTGGAGGTGCTCAGCGGGGAGCTGTTTTTT.

This clonotype was picked up many times. The rearrangement joins TRBV18 to TRBJ2-1; 10 nucleotides match TRBD2. This CDR3 region has 14 residues. The trim removed 4 bases at V and 5 bases at J, leaving 2 bases unmatched. CDR1 and CDR2 from the germline V gene are KGHSH and LQKENI. CDR3 loop: CASSRSGRDNEQFF. The CDR3 DNA sequence: TGTGCCAGCTCACGGAGCGGGAGGGACAATGAGCAGTTCTTC.

In its sample, this clonotype was seen many times. The V call is TRBV6-7, the J call TRBJ2-5; no clear D gene. TRBV6-7 is reported as an ORF; its role is uncertain. V was pared by 6 bases and J by 7 bases, with 21 bases between. This CDR3 has 15 amino acids. The CDR3 DNA follows: TGTGCCAGCAGACTTCCCTCGACCGCGATGGGGACCCAGTACTTC. Protein product: CASRLPSTAMGTQYF.

This clonotype was observed at least ten times. This rearrangement joins TRBV6-5 to TRBJ1-5; D not resolved. Germline CDR1 is MNHEY and CDR2 is SVGAGI. The CDR3 runs 13 residues. V lost 0 bases and J 7 bases, leaving 7 bases between the germline ends. CDR3 amino acids: CASSYSMWQPQHF. Here the CDR3 DNA reads TGTGCCAGCAGTTACTCGATGTGGCAGCCCCAGCATTTT.